This paragraph covers one TCR beta chain sequence. Its antigen is undetermined. These data are taken from a study of cytomegalovirus exposure and HLA in healthy donors. General study findings and limits: A later analysis found TCR association rates differed by HLA locus, highest for DRB1 and lowest for HLA-C. As confirmed in vitro, a few CMV-associated chains were specific for CMV antigens. Usually a TCR sequence was rare, but some public TCRs were found in many donors.

The primer mix had 60 Vbeta and 13 Jbeta primers. How the authors handled the data: The authors later counted about 80 million unique TCR beta chains, 9 million to 12 million of them shared. Profiling relied on immunoSEQ multiplex PCR, and the TCRdb table lists in-frame clones only, not all of them. That table furnishes V, J and clone size, whereas the DNA furnished D and trimming. The repertoire holds roughly 290,000 clones, with approximately 90% as singletons. Per germline, CDR1 SGHRS and CDR2 YFSETQ. Losses at the gene ends were 7 bases for V and 3 bases for J; bases not matched to a gene: 10. The CDR3 is 16 residues long.

The clonotype originates from a woman between 18 and 29 years old in good health and CMV-seronegative. The gene calls are TRBV5-1 and TRBJ2-1; 10 bases line up with TRBD2. The sequenced material came from PBMCs. The CDR3 DNA sequence: TGCGCCAGCTTTGCCTCTAGCGGGGGCTACTACAATGAGCAGTTCTTC. Translated: CASFASSGGYYNEQFF.